This T cell receptor (beta chain) was recorded in a study of memory CD4+ T cells and cytomegalovirus serostatus. Comment on this clone: Its cognate antigen is unknown.

Study-level points and caveats: Of approximately 150 reported CMV TCRbeta sequences, about 70 were found in memory CD4+ repertoires.

The CDR3 spans 15 residues. The V gene lost 4 bases and the J gene lost 2 bases, with 13 bases spanning the gap. Germline CDR1 is SGHVS and CDR2 is FNYEAQ. The sort gate was single viable CD3+CD4+CD8-CD45RO+ cells for memory CD4+ T cells. Profiled with immunoSEQ multiplex PCR; TCRdb holds only in-frame clones, not every one. The sample carries 65,000 to 95,000 clones, 80% recorded once. The source is an adult in good health and CMV-seronegative. Sequenced input: memory CD4+ T cells from blood. The chain combines TRBV7-6 with TRBJ2-3; perhaps TRBD2 as D (6 bases). CDR3 DNA: TGTGCCAGCAGCTCCTCGGGGGTAACCACAGATACGCAGTATTTT. Translating gives CASSSSGVTTDTQYF.